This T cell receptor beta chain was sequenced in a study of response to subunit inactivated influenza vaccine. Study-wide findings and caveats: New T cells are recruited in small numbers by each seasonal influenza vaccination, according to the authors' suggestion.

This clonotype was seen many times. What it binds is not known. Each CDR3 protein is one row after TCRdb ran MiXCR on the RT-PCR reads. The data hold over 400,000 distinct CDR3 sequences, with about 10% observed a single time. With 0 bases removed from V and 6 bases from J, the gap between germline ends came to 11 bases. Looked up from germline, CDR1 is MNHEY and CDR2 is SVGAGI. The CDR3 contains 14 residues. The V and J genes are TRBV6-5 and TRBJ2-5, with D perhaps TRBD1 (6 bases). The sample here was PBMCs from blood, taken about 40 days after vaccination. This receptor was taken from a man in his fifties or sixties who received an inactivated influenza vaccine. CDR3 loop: CASSYSTGSKTQYF. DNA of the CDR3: TGTGCCAGCAGTTACTCAACAGGGAGTAAGACCCAGTACTTC.